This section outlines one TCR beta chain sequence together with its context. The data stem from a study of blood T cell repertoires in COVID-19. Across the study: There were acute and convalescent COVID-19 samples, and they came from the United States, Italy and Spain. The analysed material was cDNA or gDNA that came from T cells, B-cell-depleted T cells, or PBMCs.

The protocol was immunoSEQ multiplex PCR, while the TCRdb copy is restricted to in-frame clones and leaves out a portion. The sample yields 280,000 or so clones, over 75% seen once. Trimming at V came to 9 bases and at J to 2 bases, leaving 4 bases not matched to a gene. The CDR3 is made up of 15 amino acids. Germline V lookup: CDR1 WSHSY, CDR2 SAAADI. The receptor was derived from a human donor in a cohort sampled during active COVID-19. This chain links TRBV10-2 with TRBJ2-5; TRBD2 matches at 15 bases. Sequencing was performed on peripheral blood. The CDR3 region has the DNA TGCGCCAGTTCGGGACTAGCGGGAGGACAAGAGACCCAGTACTTC. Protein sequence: CASSGLAGGQETQYF.